This T cell receptor (beta chain) was identified in a study of response to subunit inactivated influenza vaccine. TCRdb independently ran MiXCR on the RT-PCR reads; one entry per CDR3 protein. The sample shows 530,000 or so distinct CDR3 sequences, 12% of them seen only once. The ends were cut back, 4 bases at V and 2 bases at J, with 15 bases in the middle. The length of the CDR3 is 16 residues. Germline assignment: CDR1 SEHNR and CDR2 FQNEAQ (reference sequence). The sample here was PBMCs from blood, taken on the day of vaccination. The chain joins TRBV7-9 to TRBJ2-1, with D possibly TRBD2 on 7 matching bases. The TCR originated in a man in his fifties who received an inactivated influenza vaccine. The chain's CDR3 is CASSSRRGGTYNEQFF. CDR3 coding DNA: TGTGCCAGCAGCTCTCGAAGGGGGGGGACCTACAATGAGCAGTTCTTC. The complete variable domain, with remaining parts taken from reference TRBV7-9 and TRBJ2-1, reads DTGVSQNPRHKITKRGQNVTFRCDPISEHNRLYWYRQTLGQGPEFLTYFQNEAQLEKSRLLSDRFSAERPKGSFSTLEIQRTEQGDSAMYLCASSSRRGGTYNEQFFGPGTRLTVL.